This entry is about one T cell receptor (beta chain). As yet, its antigen is unknown. This CDR3 has 14 residues. The germline CDR1 and CDR2 sequences are ENHRY and SYGVKD. Trimming cost V 2 bases and J 3 bases, with 10 bases left between them. The study ran its PCR with 60 Vbeta and 13 Jbeta primers. TCRdb's copy holds only in-frame clones and misses some; the assay was immunoSEQ multiplex PCR. In the table there are about 250,000 clones, around 65% of which are singletons. This specimen belongs to a study of cytomegalovirus exposure and HLA in healthy donors. Study-level results: TCR beta V segments were, for the most part, productive about 87% or about 30% of the time in an earlier analysis.

This clonotype was obtained from a female donor in good health and CMV-seronegative. This chain joins TRBV10-3 and TRBJ2-5; D remains ambiguous. Material for sequencing was PBMCs. The chain's CDR3 is CAISEPGLEETQYF. The CDR3, as DNA: TGTGCCATCAGTGAGCCCGGGTTGGAAGAGACCCAGTACTTC.